This entry describes one T cell receptor (beta chain). Its antigen is currently unknown. The PCR was carried out with 60 Vbeta primers and 13 Jbeta primers. Assay: immunoSEQ multiplex PCR; the TCRdb copy retains only in-frame clones and omits some. Of around 150,000 clones listed, about 71% were seen once; the top ten hold about 3%. This record belongs to a study of cytomegalovirus exposure and HLA in healthy donors. About the research overall: Unique TCRs numbering some 80 million, obtained from HLA-typed donors, made up an early data release.

The CDR3 sequence is 14 residues long. V was cut by 7 bases and J by 6 bases, with 18 bases left in between. Germline V gene data show CDR1 as MNHEY and CDR2 as SMNVEV (reference sequence). Study observations and caveats: Most TCR sequences showed up rarely, but some public TCRs showed up in many donors. Across all donors, roughly uniform sequencing depth was an assumption of the presence/absence analyses. At a 0.05 false discovery rate, a later analysis found some 17,000 TCR beta sequences to be associated with HLA alleles.

The V gene is TRBV27, the J gene TRBJ1-1, with D perhaps TRBD1 (5 bases). Sequenced: PBMCs. The TCR sequence derives from a woman aged 40 to 50 in good health and CMV-seropositive. For the CDR3, the DNA is TGTGCCAGCACCCCGAATTTGGGAGGGGCTGAAGCTTTCTTT. Translation: CASTPNLGGAEAFF.